The count of the clone carrying this T cell receptor (beta chain) is one. As yet, its antigen is unknown. Every one of the patients relapsed after autologous stem cell transplantation (brentuximab vedotin exposure was variable). This specimen belongs to a study of PD-1 blockade in classical Hodgkin lymphoma. The protocol was immunoSEQ multiplex PCR, while the TCRdb copy is restricted to in-frame clones and leaves out a portion. Seen here are approximately 41,000 clones, 78% observed once, and the top ten hold around 15%. Regarding the study as a whole: In CD4+ cells, TCR diversity went up significantly by C4D1, but in CD8+ cells it did not.

The sample consisted of peripheral blood mononuclear cells (PBMCs), taken at baseline. This TCR was recovered from a human donor with classical Hodgkin lymphoma.

In nucleotides, the CDR3 is TGTGCCAGCTCACCTCCTTCTACCGGGGAGCTGTTTTTT. The encoded protein is CASSPPSTGELFF. The rearrangement links TRBV18 to TRBJ2-2; D is undetermined. CDR3 length: 13 amino acids. V was cut by 3 bases and J by 5 bases, with 7 bases left in between. From germline, CDR1 is KGHSH and CDR2 LQKENI.